The 15 T cell receptor beta chains listed next were all sequenced from one sample in a study of T cell responses to AZD1222 COVID-19 vaccine. The protocol was immunoSEQ multiplex PCR, while the TCRdb copy is restricted to in-frame clones and leaves out a portion. The data show approximately 79,000 clones, with around four fifths seen just once and roughly 1.3% held by the top ten. The material sequenced was peripheral blood, taken 28 days after the second AZD1222 dose. The receptors come from an adult who received the AZD1222 COVID-19 vaccine.

DNA of the CDR3: TGTGCCTGGAGTACTCCGGGACAGGGGGGATACACCTTC. As protein: CAWSTPGQGGYTF. V usage is TRBV30 and J usage is TRBJ1-2, with 11 bases fitting TRBD1. The germline V gene has CDR1 GTSNPN and CDR2 SVGIG (reference sequence). The CDR3 runs to 13 residues. V was pared by 2 bases and J by 11 bases, with 7 bases of the junction left unmatched.

This chain connects TRBV19 to TRBJ2-5; 9 bases match TRBD1. CDR3 length: 13 amino acids. J gave up 1 base and V 6 bases, and 0 bases lay outside the gene matches. Germline values: CDR1 LNHDA, CDR2 SQIVND (reference sequence). CDR3 sequence reads: CASRDRGQETQYF. In nucleotides, the CDR3 is TGTGCCAGTAGGGACAGGGGCCAAGAGACCCAGTACTTC.

This clone was detected a few times. The CDR3 here is CASSLYPQELHF. CDR3 in DNA: TGTGCCAGCAGTTTATACCCACAGGAACTCCACTTT. The V gene is TRBV28, the J gene TRBJ1-6, with D possibly matching TRBD1 (5 bases). CDR3 size: 12 residues. The V end lost 1 base, the J end lost 16 bases, and 11 bases lay between the germline ends. The germline gives CDR1 MDHEN, CDR2 SYDVKM.

The chain has TRBV28 and TRBJ2-3, with D perhaps TRBD1 or TRBD2 (7 bases each). Germline loops: CDR1 MDHEN, CDR2 SYDVKM. Trimming cost V 5 bases and J 10 bases, with 25 bases left between them. The CDR3 has 16 amino acids. CDR3 nucleotide sequence: TGTGCCAGCAGTCCCGGGCGGCAGGGGGGGACGGTGGCGCAGTATTTT. Its translation: CASSPGRQGGTVAQYF.

The gene calls are TRBV7-9 and TRBJ2-7; no firm D call. The germline V gene encodes CDR1 SEHNR and CDR2 FQNEAQ (reference sequence). V lost 5 bases to trimming and J lost 4 bases, with 6 bases between them. The CDR3 extends over 11 amino acids. The chain's CDR3 is CASSPLYEQYF. The CDR3 nucleotides are TGTGCCAGCAGCCCACTTTACGAGCAGTACTTC.

The V call is TRBV20-1, the J call TRBJ2-7, with D maybe TRBD2 (5 bases). This CDR3 spans 14 amino acids. Germline assignment: CDR1 DFQATT and CDR2 SNEGSKA (reference sequence). V shed 3 bases and J shed 1 base, with 13 bases lying between them. The CDR3 here is CSASPDWGSYEQYF. CDR3 DNA sequence: TGCAGTGCTAGTCCGGACTGGGGATCCTACGAGCAGTACTTC.

The rearrangement uses TRBV4-1 and TRBJ1-3, with D perhaps TRBD1 (6 bases). The CDR3 extends over 16 amino acids. Trimming removed 0 bases from V and 4 bases from J, with 13 bases in between. CDR1 is MGHRA, CDR2 YSYEKL, per germline. The CDR3 bases are TGCGCCAGCAGCCAAGAGGGGGCCGGGGGAGGAAACACCATATATTTT. This codes for CASSQEGAGGGNTIYF.

The rearrangement uses TRBV5-5 and TRBJ1-1, with 8 bases that match TRBD1. Germline lookup yields CDR1 SGHKS and CDR2 YYEKEE (reference sequence). The trim removed 4 bases at V and 1 base at J, leaving 3 bases unmatched. The CDR3 contains 14 residues. The CDR3 DNA is TGTGCCAGCAGCCCCGGGACAGGGAACACTGAAGCTTTCTTT. As protein: CASSPGTGNTEAFF.

The rearrangement links TRBV10-3 to TRBJ2-7; possibly TRBD2 for D (6 bases). CDR1 is ENHRY, CDR2 SYGVKD, per germline. This CDR3 comprises 15 residues. Deletions cut 8 bases from V and 1 base from J, with 18 bases between. For the CDR3, the DNA is TGTGCCATCCACTCGGCCGGAGGGGCTTCCTACGAGCAGTACTTC. It translates to CAIHSAGGASYEQYF.

This rearrangement joins TRBV3-1 (or the pseudogene TRBV3-2) to TRBJ2-7; the D gene is possibly TRBD1 (6 bases). The CDR3 is made up of 15 amino acids. Per germline, CDR1 LGHDT and CDR2 YNNKEL (reference sequence). V gave up 1 base and J gave up 1 base, with 11 bases separating them. DNA for the CDR3: TGTGCCAGCAGCCAAGGGGGGCAACCGTCCTACGAGCAGTACTTC. Amino acid sequence: CASSQGGQPSYEQYF.

The gene calls are TRBV4-3 and TRBJ2-1; D possibly matches TRBD1 or TRBD2 (5 bases each). CDR3 size: 16 residues. V lost 0 bases and J 4 bases, leaving 13 bases between the germline ends. Germline loops: CDR1 LGHNA, CDR2 YSLEER. Here the CDR3 DNA reads TGCGCCAGCAGCCAAGATCGGGACGGATCGTACAATGAGCAGTTCTTC. Translated: CASSQDRDGSYNEQFF.

The rearrangement joins TRBV6-5 to TRBJ1-3; no definite D call. V was cut by 0 bases and J by 0 bases, with 6 bases left in between. Per the germline V gene, CDR1 is MNHEY and CDR2 is SVGAGI. This CDR3 is 15 amino acids long. DNA of the CDR3: TGTGCCAGCAGTTACTCCGGTCGCTCTGGAAACACCATATATTTT. Translated: CASSYSGRSGNTIYF.

The gene calls are TRBV27 and TRBJ2-7; 7 bases are shared with TRBD2. In germline, CDR1 is MNHEY, CDR2 SMNVEV (reference sequence). The CDR3 is made up of 16 amino acids. V trimming: 6 bases; J trimming: 2 bases; junction bases outside the gene matches: 13. In DNA, the CDR3 is TGTGCCAGCAGCCCAGTGGGACTACGCCGGACCTACGAGCAGTACTTC. Its protein is CASSPVGLRRTYEQYF.

This clone came up once. The V and J genes are TRBV3-1 (or the pseudogene TRBV3-2) and TRBJ1-1; D is uncertain. Germline V gene data show CDR1 as LGHDT and CDR2 as YNNKEL (reference sequence). Trimming cost V 1 base and J 8 bases, with 20 bases left between them. CDR3 length: 16 amino acids. The CDR3 bases are TGTGCCAGCAGCCAAGTGGTGCCCGGGTCCCCCGGGGAAGCTTTCTTT. As protein: CASSQVVPGSPGEAFF.

V is TRBV5-1 and J is TRBJ1-1; D may be TRBD1 (5 bases). Trimming removed 0 bases from V and 5 bases from J, with 11 bases in between. The CDR3 has 14 residues. CDR1 is SGHRS and CDR2 is YFSETQ in the germline V gene. This chain's CDR3 is CASSLGDHGTEAFF. In nucleotides, the CDR3 is TGCGCCAGCAGCTTGGGGGACCACGGAACTGAAGCTTTCTTT.